The 21 T cell receptor beta chains listed next were all sequenced from one sample in a study of metastatic and nonmetastatic thyroid tumors. No treatment of any kind had been given to any patient before thyroid surgery. TCRdb re-analyzed the PCR reads through MiXCR. The data show 25,000 to 30,000 clones, with about 3.7% seen just once and around 3.1% held by the top ten. Sequenced sample: blood. These receptors were obtained from a male donor with papillary thyroid cancer or a benign thyroid nodule (not recorded which). Some clones in this sample may be carry-over from other donors' samples.

This clone showed up just a few times. The junction departs from germline at one end; a sequencing error may be responsible. V and J are TRBV6-1 and TRBJ2-7; 7 nucleotides line up with TRBD1. Germline-derived CDR1 and CDR2 are MNHNS and SASEGT. CDR3 length equals 14 residues. In DNA, the CDR3 is TGTGCCAGCATTGGTAGAGGGGGCTCCCACGAGCAGTACTTC. It yields the protein CASIGRGGSHEQYF.

This clone was detected a few times. CDR3 sequence: CASSLAGISYNEQFF. The CDR3 region has the DNA TGTGCCAGCAGTTTGGCGGGAATCTCCTACAATGAGCAGTTCTTC. V usage is TRBV27 and J usage is TRBJ2-1; tentative D call: TRBD2 (6 bases). Germline V CDR1 and CDR2: MNHEY, SMNVEV (reference sequence). The CDR3 is made up of 15 amino acids. Trimming removed 3 bases at V and 0 bases at J, with 9 bases between.

This clone is medium-sized. The chain couples TRBV28 to TRBJ1-2; TRBD1 is a possible D gene (6 bases). Deletions cut 5 bases from V and 1 base from J, with 14 bases between. Germline values: CDR1 MDHEN, CDR2 SYDVKM. CDR3 length equals 15 residues. The CDR3 here is CASSTWTVFNYGYTF. Written as DNA, the CDR3 is TGTGCCAGCAGTACATGGACAGTTTTTAACTATGGCTACACCTTC.

Remarks on this clone: Because it lacks the conserved phenylalanine or tryptophan at the end, this CDR3 is likely a read error. The CDR3 DNA reads TGTGCCACCGCGGGAGCCCACGGAGGTAATTCACCCCTCCACCTT. Translated: CATAGAHGGNSPLHL. This sequence joins TRBV10-3 and TRBJ1-6; D is undetermined. Trimming removed 10 bases from V and 6 bases from J, with 19 bases in between. This CDR3 is built from 15 residues. Germline V lookup: CDR1 ENHRY, CDR2 SYGVKD.

For this clone: The junction and the germline gene differ at one end; a read error may be behind it. The V gene is TRBV10-2, the J gene TRBJ2-7; perhaps TRBD2 as D (6 bases). Germline V gene data show CDR1 as WSHSY and CDR2 as SAAADI. The CDR3 is 14 residues long. The CDR3 is CANSERAGSYEQDF. The CDR3 nucleotides are TGCGCCAACAGTGAGCGGGCGGGTTCCTACGAGCAGGACTTC.

The chain carries TRBV9 and TRBJ1-2; no clear D gene. V lost 4 bases and J lost 4, with 17 bases in between. Per the germline V gene, CDR1 is SGDLS and CDR2 is YYNGEE. The CDR3 runs 15 residues. CDR3 nucleotide sequence: TGTGCCAGCAGCTCGTCTGACGAACCTGGCTATGGCTACACCTTC. Translation gives CASSSSDEPGYGYTF. Supplemented by reference TRBV9 and TRBJ1-2, the full variable domain reads DSGVTQTPKHLITATGQRVTLRCSPRSGDLSVYWYQQSLDQGLQFLIQYYNGEERAKGNILERFSAQQFPDLHSELNLSSLELGDSALYFCASSSSDEPGYGYTFGSGTRLTVV.

V usage is TRBV9 and J usage is TRBJ2-1; TRBD2 is a possible D gene (7 bases). Germline V gene data show CDR1 as SGDLS and CDR2 as YYNGEE. V lost 0 bases, J lost 4 bases, and 11 bases lay in between. There are 15 residues in the CDR3. In DNA form, the CDR3 reads TGTGCCAGCAGCGTAGATGGGGGGGCTTACAATGAGCAGTTCTTC. Amino acids: CASSVDGGAYNEQFF. The complete variable domain, with remaining parts taken from reference TRBV9 and TRBJ2-1, reads DSGVTQTPKHLITATGQRVTLRCSPRSGDLSVYWYQQSLDQGLQFLIQYYNGEERAKGNILERFSAQQFPDLHSELNLSSLELGDSALYFCASSVDGGAYNEQFFGPGTRLTVL.

This clone was counted a few times. The chain is built from TRBV12-3 or TRBV12-4 and TRBJ2-5; 8 bases align to TRBD2. The CDR3 length is 15 residues. V lost 5 bases, J lost 9 bases, and 14 bases stayed unmatched. CDR3 coding DNA: TGTGCCAGCAGTATAGGGACTAGGCGGCCTGTGTCCCAGTACTTC. Translated: CASSIGTRRPVSQYF.

This clone came up a few times. The gene calls are TRBV29-1 and TRBJ2-2; TRBD1 is a possible D gene (7 bases). V was trimmed by 7 bases and J by 5 bases, leaving 17 bases between them. The CDR3 extends over 14 amino acids. From germline, CDR1 is SQVTM and CDR2 ANQGSEA. CDR3 nucleotide sequence: TGCAGCGGAGGAGCAGGGGGGTATACCGGGGAGCTGTTTTTT. Protein product: CSGGAGGYTGELFF.

By share, this clone ranks as medium-sized. The chain links TRBV19 to TRBJ1-5, with D uncertain. The CDR3 is made up of 13 amino acids. V lost 0 bases to trimming and J lost 7 bases, with 7 bases between them. CDR1 and CDR2 from the germline V gene are LNHDA and SQIVND (reference sequence). CDR3 nucleotide sequence: TGTGCCAGTAGTATAGAGCAAGGACAGCCCCAGCATTTT. It encodes CASSIEQGQPQHF.

The table lists this clone with many counts. V and J are TRBV19 and TRBJ2-3; D unresolved. CDR1 is LNHDA and CDR2 is SQIVND in the germline V gene (reference sequence). V gave up 3 bases and J gave up 6 bases, with 13 bases separating them. This CDR3 contains 14 residues. The CDR3 DNA is TGTGCCAGTAGTATTACGGCTCCCAGGGATACGCAGTATTTT. Amino acid sequence: CASSITAPRDTQYF.

Many counts were recorded for this clone. The gene calls are TRBV9 and TRBJ2-1, with TRBD2 matching 9 bases. With V trimmed by 0 bases and J by 5 bases, 6 bases remained unmatched. CDR1 and CDR2 (germline): SGDLS, YYNGEE. CDR3 size: 16 residues. The chain's CDR3 is CASSVDSGRHNNEQFF. The CDR3 DNA reads as TGTGCCAGCAGCGTAGATAGCGGGAGACATAACAATGAGCAGTTCTTC.

The chain combines TRBV19 with TRBJ1-4; D is undetermined. This CDR3 is 13 amino acids long. V lost 7 bases to trimming and J lost 4 bases, with 10 bases between them. Germline V gene data show CDR1 as LNHDA and CDR2 as SQIVND (reference sequence). CDR3 loop: CASTLWGNEKLFF. CDR3 DNA sequence: TGTGCCAGTACCTTGTGGGGTAATGAAAAACTGTTTTTT. The variable domain in full, completed from reference TRBV19 and TRBJ1-4, reads DGGITQSPKYLFRKEGQNVTLSCEQNLNHDAMYWYRQDPGQGLRLIYYSQIVNDFQKGDIAEGYSVSREKKESFPLTVTSAQKNPTAFYLCASTLWGNEKLFFGSGTQLSVL.

This clone was recorded a few times. This chain links TRBV12-3 or TRBV12-4 with TRBJ2-2, with 9 bases that match TRBD1. Losses at the gene ends were 7 bases for V and 11 bases for J; bases not matched to a gene: 14. The CDR3 extends over 15 amino acids. CDR3 DNA: TGTGCCAGCACCAAGACAGGGGGGAACAACGGAGAGCTGTTTTTT. Amino acid sequence: CASTKTGGNNGELFF.

This clone was seen a few times. The chain recombines TRBV27 with TRBJ1-2; the D gene is possibly TRBD1 (5 bases). The CDR3 is 17 amino acids. Germline CDR1 and CDR2: MNHEY and SMNVEV (reference sequence). The V gene lost 2 bases and the J gene lost 6 bases, with 22 bases spanning the gap. CDR3 amino acids: CASSLVLEAGFMDGYTF. In nucleotides, the CDR3 is TGTGCCAGCAGTTTAGTCCTCGAGGCAGGGTTTATGGATGGCTACACCTTC.

This clone was seen repeatedly, ten times or more. In nucleotides, the CDR3 is TGTGCCAGCAGCGACAGGGAAAACATTCAGTACTTC. Residues: CASSDRENIQYF. The V gene is TRBV16, the J gene TRBJ2-4, with 7 bases lining up with TRBD1. CDR3 length: 12 amino acids. With 5 bases clipped from V and 5 bases from J, the junction kept 0 bases outside the gene matches. Germline CDR1 reads KGHSY; CDR2 reads FQNENV.

This clone was seen repeatedly, ten times or more. This chain uses TRBV20-1 with TRBJ2-3, with D maybe TRBD2 (5 bases). The V end lost 3 bases, the J end lost 0 bases, and 10 bases lay between the germline ends. The CDR3 runs to 14 residues. CDR1 is DFQATT and CDR2 is SNEGSKA in the germline V gene (reference sequence). CDR3 DNA sequence: TGCAGTGCTAGGGGTGGCGGGAGCACAGATACGCAGTATTTT. Its translation is CSARGGGSTDTQYF.

A note on this clone: At one end, the junction sequence differs from germline, possibly due to a read error. The chain has TRBV30 and TRBJ1-2, with a possible D match to TRBD1 (6 bases). Germline V gene sequence: CDR1 GTSNPN, CDR2 SVGIG (reference sequence). The CDR3 has 19 residues. For the CDR3, the DNA is TGTGCCGGAAGAGGCCTACCTCAGGACAGCCAACGAGCTAAATATGGCTACACCTTC. This sequence encodes CAGRGLPQDSQRAKYGYTF.

This clone was seen a few times. At one end the junction does not follow the germline gene, possibly because of a read error. The chain uses TRBV4-1 and TRBJ2-1; 10 bases map to TRBD2. This CDR3 is 15 amino acids long. The germline V gene encodes CDR1 MGHRA and CDR2 YSYEKL. The CDR3 nucleotides read TGCGCCAGCAGCCAAGAAAGCGGGAGGGACAATGAGCAGTTCTTT. This encodes CASSQESGRDNEQFF.

This clone is categorized as medium-sized. This chain connects TRBV6-4 to TRBJ2-3; a possible D gene is TRBD1 (5 bases). Per the germline V gene, CDR1 is MRHNA and CDR2 is SNTAGT. CDR3 length: 13 residues. Trimming removed 8 bases at V and 2 bases at J, with 11 bases between. The CDR3 is CASGAGHTDTQYF. In DNA, the CDR3 is TGTGCCAGCGGCGCAGGACACACAGATACGCAGTATTTT.

This chain joins TRBV7-9 and TRBJ2-1; D may correspond to TRBD1 or TRBD2 (5 bases each). CDR3 length: 15 residues. V lost 0 bases and J 7 bases, leaving 13 bases between the germline ends. CDR1 SEHNR and CDR2 FQNEAQ come from the germline V gene (reference sequence). CDR3 coding DNA: TGTGCCAGCAGCTTAGCGGGGACGGCGATGAATGAGCAGTTCTTC. This sequence encodes CASSLAGTAMNEQFF.